The sequence of this T cell receptor beta chain was determined in a study of CD8+CD57+ T cells in acquired aplastic anemia. Turning to the study itself: Sorted CD4+ and CD8+ cells yielded DNA averaging around 3.2 ug. CD4+ cell libraries from healthy donors averaged approximately 9.8 million reads.

The use of genomic DNA as template underpinned the TCR beta VDJ and CDR3 profiling. TCRdb reprocessed the reads via MiXCR and lists one record per CDR3 protein. Counted here are over 150,000 distinct CDR3 sequences, around 45% occurring once; the ten biggest clones make up 1.1%. V was clipped by 3 bases and J by 6 bases; unmatched bases: 4. CDR3 length: 15 residues. Germline CDR1 is LNHNV and CDR2 is YYDKDF (reference sequence). General study results and limits: Between patients and controls, about 31 CD8+ CDR3 sequences were found in common.

In regard to this clonotype: Its antigen is unidentified.

The chain uses TRBV15 and TRBJ1-6; 8 nucleotides align to TRBD1. The receptor was derived from a human donor in good health. The sequenced sample consisted of sorted CD4+, CD8+, or CD8+CD57+ T cells (not recorded which) from PBMCs. The CDR3 here is CATSRDRVLNSPLHF. Written as DNA, the CDR3 is TGTGCCACCAGCAGGGACAGGGTCCTTAATTCACCCCTCCACTTT.